This T cell receptor beta chain was sequenced during a study of blood T cell repertoires in COVID-19. Study-level background: Both acute and convalescent COVID-19 samples were obtained from the United States, Italy and Spain. Sample material is recorded as cDNA or gDNA derived from T cells, B-cell-depleted T cells, or PBMCs.

In the authors' methods: Amplification of reference gene primers provided the estimated nucleated cell counts. Sequencing was performed with immunoSEQ multiplex PCR; in TCRdb, only in-frame clones are kept and a portion is missing. D and trimming come from the DNA, and the V and J calls and clone size come from that table. Of some 97,000 clones in the sample, 90% were seen once. The sample consisted of peripheral blood. This receptor was taken from a man aged 50-60 years with acute or convalescent COVID-19.

The CDR3 sequence is CASSKGSIDREEEETQYF. CDR3 DNA sequence: TGTGCCAGCAGCAAAGGATCCATTGACAGGGAGGAGGAAGAGACCCAGTACTTC. The chain couples TRBV21-1 to TRBJ2-5; TRBD1 is taken as the D call from the table, unchecked against the DNA. TRBV21-1 is flagged as a pseudogene. The CDR3 spans 18 residues.